The clone carrying this T cell receptor beta chain was counted a single time. This sample is part of a study of blood T cell repertoires in COVID-19. Study details: Both acute and convalescent COVID-19 samples were obtained from the United States, Italy and Spain.

The data were produced by immunoSEQ multiplex PCR, yet TCRdb's version contains in-frame clones alone and is incomplete. The sample yields 120,000 to 150,000 clones, roughly 84% seen once. CDR1 is SGHTA and CDR2 is FQGNSA in the germline V gene. The V end was cut by 7 bases, the J end by 0 bases, with 12 bases between. This CDR3 region has 14 residues. Sequencing was done on a sample of peripheral blood. The TCR comes from a woman in her forties or fifties in a cohort sampled during active or convalescent COVID-19. The chain combines TRBV7-2 with TRBJ1-1, with a tentative D call TRBD1 (6 bases). The CDR3: CASTPTGMNTEAFF. DNA of the CDR3: TGTGCCAGCACCCCTACAGGGATGAACACTGAAGCTTTCTTT.